The 28 T cell receptor beta chains presented below share a single source sample, sequenced in a study of cytomegalovirus exposure and HLA in healthy donors. With 60 Vbeta and 13 Jbeta primers, the PCR was carried out. Data came from immunoSEQ multiplex PCR; TCRdb stores just in-frame clones and leaves some out. In the table there are over 75,000 clones, about three quarters of which are singletons. The sequencing sample was made of PBMCs. These receptors came from a man aged 35-49 years in good health and CMV-seropositive.

The rearrangement uses TRBV5-1 and TRBJ2-7, with D hard to call. The germline CDR1 and CDR2 sequences are SGHRS and YFSETQ. V was shortened by 0 bases and J by 0 bases, with 7 bases between the two germline ends. The CDR3 loop spans 14 amino acids. CDR3 sequence (DNA): TGCGCCAGCAGCTTGGATACAGTCTCCTACGAGCAGTACTTC. This codes for CASSLDTVSYEQYF. Full variable domain (remainder filled in from reference TRBV5-1 and TRBJ2-7): KAGVTQTPRYLIKTRGQQVTLSCSPISGHRSVSWYQQTPGQGLQFLFEYFSETQRNKGNFPGRFSGRQFSNSRSEMNVSTLELGDSALYLCASSLDTVSYEQYFGPGTRLTVT.

The chain joins TRBV7-8 to TRBJ1-6, with TRBD1 identical over 8 bases. The V gene end was trimmed by 1 base and the J gene end by 8 bases; junction bases not matched to a gene: 7. The CDR3 extends over 16 amino acids. Germline CDR1 is SGHVS and CDR2 is FQNEAQ. CDR3 sequence reads: CASSLEARDRYSPLHF. As DNA, the CDR3 is TGTGCCAGCAGCTTAGAGGCCCGGGACAGGTATTCACCCCTCCACTTT.

This clone was counted a few times. The chain is built from TRBV7-8 and TRBJ1-2; a possible D gene is TRBD1 (6 bases). V gave up 5 bases and J gave up 2 bases, with 12 bases separating them. The CDR3 loop spans 14 amino acids. Germline CDR1 and CDR2: SGHVS and FQNEAQ. As DNA, the CDR3 is TGTGCCAGCAGCCACAGGGATGCGAACTATGGCTACACCTTC. This encodes CASSHRDANYGYTF.

This CDR3 is CASSPTGEGPSGYTF. CDR3 bases: TGTGCCAGCTCACCAACGGGAGAAGGGCCCTCTGGCTACACCTTC. The V gene is TRBV18, the J gene TRBJ1-2; no clear D gene. Trimming took 2 bases from V and 7 from J, leaving 17 bases between them. Germline-derived CDR1 and CDR2 are KGHSH and LQKENI. CDR3 length: 15 residues.

As DNA, the CDR3 is TGTGCCAGCAGCCAGGCTGGCGGGGGATTTGCACAAGAGACCCAGTACTTC. Translation gives CASSQAGGGFAQETQYF. The V and J genes are TRBV7-3 and TRBJ2-5, with TRBD2 identical over 7 bases. The CDR3 length is 17 residues. Germline trimming cut 5 bases from V and 2 bases from J; bases unmatched to any gene: 14. Germline CDR1 is SGHTA and CDR2 is FQGTGA.

V usage is TRBV5-1 and J usage is TRBJ2-7, with TRBD2 as a possible D gene (6 bases). The CDR3 covers 16 residues. The V gene's germline CDR1 is SGHRS and CDR2 YFSETQ. Between the trimmed V and J ends, which lost 0 bases and 1 base, there was a span of 14 bases. The CDR3 protein is CASSLGSSGLSYEQYF. CDR3 sequence (DNA): TGCGCCAGCAGCTTGGGAAGTAGCGGCCTATCCTACGAGCAGTACTTC.

This rearrangement joins TRBV29-1 to TRBJ2-6, with a tentative D call TRBD2 (6 bases). CDR3 length: 16 residues. Trimming pared 6 bases from V and 2 bases from J, leaving 17 bases between. The V gene's germline CDR1 is SQVTM and CDR2 ANQGSEA. CDR3 nucleotide sequence: TGCAGCGTAGGTCAGGGAGGAAAGGCTGGGGCCAACGTCCTGACTTTC. Encoded protein: CSVGQGGKAGANVLTF.

The J gene is TRBJ2-7, the V gene TRBV7-9, with 11 bases that match TRBD1. Trimming at V came to 6 bases and at J to 5 bases, leaving 9 bases not matched to a gene. The CDR3 contains 15 residues. The V gene's germline CDR1 is SEHNR and CDR2 FQNEAQ (reference sequence). Here the CDR3 DNA reads TGTGCCAGCAGGCTCCTGGGACAGGGGGGGGACGAGCAGTACTTC. Its translation is CASRLLGQGGDEQYF.

V usage is TRBV5-6 and J usage is TRBJ1-5; a weak D match, TRBD1 (5 bases). The CDR3 spans 16 residues. V lost 3 bases, J lost 0 bases, and 13 bases lay in between. Looked up from germline, CDR1 is SGHDT and CDR2 is YYEEEE. The CDR3 DNA is TGTGCCAGCAGCTGGTCCAGGGTGAATAGCAATCAGCCCCAGCATTTT. It specifies CASSWSRVNSNQPQHF. Based on the CDR3 plus reference TRBV5-6 and TRBJ1-5, the full variable domain is DAGVTQSPTHLIKTRGQQVTLRCSPKSGHDTVSWYQQALGQGPQFIFQYYEEEERQRGNFPDRFSGHQFPNYSSELNVNALLLGDSALYLCASSWSRVNSNQPQHFGDGTRLSIL.

The V and J genes are TRBV19 and TRBJ2-7; TRBD1 matches 9 bases. The CDR3 sequence is 14 residues long. With V trimmed by 5 bases and J by 0 bases, 2 bases remained unmatched. CDR1 and CDR2 (germline): LNHDA, SQIVND (reference sequence). CDR3 sequence: CASSEQGASYEQYF. The CDR3 DNA is TGTGCCAGTAGTGAACAGGGGGCCTCCTACGAGCAGTACTTC.

V and J are TRBV6-1 and TRBJ1-2; unclear D gene. The germline gives CDR1 MNHNS, CDR2 SASEGT. There are 13 residues in the CDR3. The germline V and J ends were trimmed by 4 bases and 6 bases, with 12 bases remaining between them. CDR3 nucleotide sequence: TGTGCCAGCAGTGCAGCGGGCGTAAATGGCTACACCTTC. This encodes CASSAAGVNGYTF.

This clone was counted a few times. This chain links TRBV14 with TRBJ1-1, with D uncertain. CDR1 and CDR2 (germline): SGHDN, FVKESK. The CDR3 runs to 14 residues. Trimming removed 1 base at V and 6 bases at J, with 12 bases between. In DNA form, the CDR3 reads TGTGCCAGCAGCCAAGGGTGGCCCGGGGCTGAAGCTTTCTTT. This gives the protein CASSQGWPGAEAFF. Together with reference TRBV14 and TRBJ1-1, the CDR3 gives the full variable domain: EAGVTQFPSHSVIEKGQTVTLRCDPISGHDNLYWYRRVMGKEIKFLLHFVKESKQDESGMPNNRFLAERTGGTYSTLKVQPAELEDSGVYFCASSQGWPGAEAFFGQGTRLTVV.

This clone has a handful of counts. V is TRBV6-5 and J is TRBJ2-5; D ambiguous. CDR3 size: 11 residues. Germline lookup yields CDR1 MNHEY and CDR2 SVGAGI. Deletions cut 4 bases from V and 11 bases from J, with 11 bases between. The CDR3 DNA is TGTGCCAGCAGTTCCCGGAGTAGGCAGTACTTC. Protein sequence: CASSSRSRQYF.

This clone came up once. The genes are TRBV7-9 and TRBJ2-5, with 7 nucleotides matching TRBD2. The CDR3 has 16 amino acids. The germline V gene encodes CDR1 SEHNR and CDR2 FQNEAQ (reference sequence). With V trimmed by 2 bases and J by 6 bases, 12 bases remained unmatched. The CDR3 DNA sequence: TGTGCCAGCAGCTTATCATCGGGACTAAGCACACAGACCCAGTACTTC. This sequence encodes CASSLSSGLSTQTQYF.

The V and J genes are TRBV19 and TRBJ2-7; TRBD1 aligns across 8 bases. Germline CDR1 is LNHDA and CDR2 is SQIVND (reference sequence). The CDR3 spans 14 residues. V was clipped by 6 bases and J by 2 bases; unmatched bases: 6. CDR3 loop: CASRGTGATYEQYF. The CDR3 nucleotides read TGTGCCAGTAGAGGGACAGGAGCCACCTACGAGCAGTACTTC.

This chain connects TRBV6-5 to TRBJ1-4, with D tentatively TRBD1 (5 bases). CDR3 length equals 15 residues. V lost 0 bases to trimming and J lost 8 bases, with 13 bases between them. In germline, CDR1 is MNHEY, CDR2 SVGAGI. The CDR3 DNA reads as TGTGCCAGCAGTTACTCTGGACAATTAGAGGAAAAACTGTTTTTT. Translated, it gives CASSYSGQLEEKLFF.

The V gene is TRBV2, the J gene TRBJ2-7, with a possible D match to TRBD2 (7 bases). Trimming took 8 bases from V and 7 from J, leaving 30 bases between them. This CDR3 spans 17 amino acids. Per germline, CDR1 SNHLY and CDR2 FYNNEI. For the CDR3, the DNA is TGTGCCAGCCATCCCGGAGGGGGGGGCTCCGCCGGGTGGGAGCAGTACTTC. Its translation is CASHPGGGGSAGWEQYF.

The rearrangement uses TRBV5-1 and TRBJ1-1; D might be TRBD1 (5 bases). Germline V gene data show CDR1 as SGHRS and CDR2 as YFSETQ. Trimming shortened V by 3 bases and J by 3 bases, and 15 bases separated the two germline ends. The CDR3 extends over 15 amino acids. CDR3 protein: CASSSLRVADTEAFF. The CDR3, as DNA: TGCGCCAGCAGCTCCCTCAGGGTAGCGGACACTGAAGCTTTCTTT.

This clone was observed a few times. V gene TRBV18 combines with J gene TRBJ2-2, with 14 bases aligning to TRBD2. V trimming: 3 bases; J trimming: 6 bases; junction bases outside the gene matches: 3. The CDR3 contains 16 residues. Germline assignment: CDR1 KGHSH and CDR2 LQKENI. The CDR3 is CASSPQGLAGAGELFF. DNA of the CDR3: TGTGCCAGCTCACCCCAGGGACTAGCGGGAGCCGGGGAGCTGTTTTTT.

On this clone itself: Within the sample, other DNA sequences also encode this same CDR3. The chain combines TRBV27 with TRBJ2-7, with 7 bases fitting TRBD2. The CDR3 sequence is 13 residues long. Germline CDR1 reads MNHEY; CDR2 reads SMNVEV (reference sequence). The junction had 0 bases not matched to a gene; V was cut back by 2 bases and J by 2 bases. This CDR3 is CASSLAGAYEQYF. The CDR3 DNA reads TGTGCCAGCAGTTTAGCGGGGGCCTACGAGCAGTACTTC.

The chain recombines TRBV6-1 with TRBJ1-3, with D perhaps TRBD1 (6 bases). Germline V gene lookup returns CDR1 MNHNS and CDR2 SASEGT. This CDR3 has 16 amino acids. V lost 3 bases and J lost 3, with 15 bases in between. CDR3 DNA sequence: TGTGCCAGCAGTGAGTCAGGACAGATTTTTGGAAACACCATATATTTT. This codes for CASSESGQIFGNTIYF.

This chain connects TRBV7-9 to TRBJ1-4, with D perhaps matching TRBD1 (6 bases). The CDR3 contains 15 residues. Trimming removed 5 bases at V and 8 bases at J, with 18 bases between. Germline lookup yields CDR1 SEHNR and CDR2 FQNEAQ (reference sequence). This CDR3 is CASSEGQRLREKLFF. In nucleotides, the CDR3 is TGTGCCAGCAGCGAGGGACAACGGCTTAGGGAAAAACTGTTTTTT.

The chain joins TRBV7-9 to TRBJ1-2, with a tentative D call TRBD1 (5 bases). Germline V CDR1 and CDR2: SEHNR, FQNEAQ (reference sequence). Trimming took 5 bases from V and 3 from J, leaving 13 bases between them. The CDR3 runs 14 residues. The CDR3 DNA reads TGTGCCAGCAGCCCAGTGGGGGGGGACTATGGCTACACCTTC. It is translated as CASSPVGGDYGYTF.

The chain is built from TRBV29-1 and TRBJ2-1, with a weak D call TRBD2 (8 bases). Germline V gene data show CDR1 as SQVTM and CDR2 as ANQGSEA. Trimming pared 6 bases from V and 7 bases from J, leaving 19 bases between. This CDR3 region has 14 residues. The CDR3 region has the DNA TGCAGCGTGCCCAAGGGGGCTAGCGGGAATGAGCAGTTCTTC. This translates into CSVPKGASGNEQFF.

The chain links TRBV19 to TRBJ2-5, with 11 bases identical to TRBD2. Germline CDR1 is LNHDA and CDR2 is SQIVND (reference sequence). The CDR3 is made up of 16 amino acids. J lost 3 bases, V lost 3 bases, and 6 bases had no gene match. The DNA of the CDR3 is TGTGCCAGTAGTATTTTGATAGCGGGAGGGAAAGAGACCCAGTACTTC. It translates to CASSILIAGGKETQYF. Full variable domain (rest looked up from reference TRBV19 and TRBJ2-5): DGGITQSPKYLFRKEGQNVTLSCEQNLNHDAMYWYRQDPGQGLRLIYYSQIVNDFQKGDIAEGYSVSREKKESFPLTVTSAQKNPTAFYLCASSILIAGGKETQYFGPGTRLLVL.

Only a few counts were recorded for this clone. This rearrangement joins TRBV7-6 to TRBJ2-2; 11 bases match TRBD2. From germline, CDR1 is SGHVS and CDR2 FNYEAQ. The CDR3 spans 19 residues. V gave up 5 bases and J gave up 0 bases; unmatched junction bases: 11. In DNA, the CDR3 is TGTGCCAGCAGCCCCCGACTAGCGGGAAGGCTCACGAACACCGGGGAGCTGTTTTTT. This translates into CASSPRLAGRLTNTGELFF.

The chain employs TRBV2 and TRBJ1-3; D ambiguous. Deletions cut 3 bases from V and 2 bases from J, with 11 bases between. Germline values: CDR1 SNHLY, CDR2 FYNNEI. The CDR3 runs to 15 residues. The DNA for the CDR3 is TGTGCCAGCAGTGAGCTGGGAGTCCCTGGAAACACCATATATTTT. It codes for CASSELGVPGNTIYF.

This clone was picked up one time. This chain uses TRBV7-9 with TRBJ2-5; the D gene is possibly TRBD2 (6 bases). V was cut by 5 bases and J by 1 base, with 14 bases left in between. Looked up from germline, CDR1 is SEHNR and CDR2 is FQNEAQ (reference sequence). The CDR3 is made up of 15 amino acids. CDR3 sequence reads: CASSLETGLQETQYF. In DNA form, the CDR3 reads TGTGCCAGCAGCCTGGAAACGGGACTCCAAGAGACCCAGTACTTC.